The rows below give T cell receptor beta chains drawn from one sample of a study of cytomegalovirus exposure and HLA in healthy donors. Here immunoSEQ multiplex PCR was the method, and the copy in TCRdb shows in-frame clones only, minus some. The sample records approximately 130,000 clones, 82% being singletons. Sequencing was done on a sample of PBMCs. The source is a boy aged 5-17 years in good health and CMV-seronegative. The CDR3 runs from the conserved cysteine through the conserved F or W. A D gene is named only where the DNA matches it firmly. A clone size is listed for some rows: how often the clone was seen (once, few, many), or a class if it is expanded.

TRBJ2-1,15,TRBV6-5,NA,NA,TGTGCCAGCAAAATGGGCCTAAAACCTTCCAATGAGCAGTTCTTC,CASKMGLKPSNEQFF
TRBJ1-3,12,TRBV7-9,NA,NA,TGTGCCAGCAGCGGTAGAGGAAACACCATATATTTT,CASSGRGNTIYF
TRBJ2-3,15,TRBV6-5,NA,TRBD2,TGTGCCAGTAGGCTGGGAGGGGAAGGCGCAGATACGCAGTATTTT,CASRLGGEGADTQYF
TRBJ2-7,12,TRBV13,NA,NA,TGTGCCAGCAGCGCCGAGGGGGAGGAGCAGTACTTC,CASSAEGEEQYF
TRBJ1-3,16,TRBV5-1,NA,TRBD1,TGCGCCAGCAGCTTGGCCGGGACAGGGTTTGGAAACACCATATATTTT,CASSLAGTGFGNTIYF
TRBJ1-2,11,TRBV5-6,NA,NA,TGTGCCAGCAGCGCCGGCTATGGCTACACCTTC,CASSAGYGYTF
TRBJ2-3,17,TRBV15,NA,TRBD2,TGTGCCACCAGCAGAGATCCCCTAGCGGGAACCTCAGATACGCAGTATTTT,CATSRDPLAGTSDTQYF
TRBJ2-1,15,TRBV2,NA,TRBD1,TGTGCCAGCAGTGAGCCGGGACAGTGGGACAATGAGCAGTTCTTC,CASSEPGQWDNEQFF
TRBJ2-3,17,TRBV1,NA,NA,TGCACCAGCCCCGGGACTAGCGGGGCCCCCTCCACAGATACGCAGTATTTT,CTSPGTSGAPSTDTQYF
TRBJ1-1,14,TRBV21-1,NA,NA,TGTGCCAGCTCTGCACGGAGGGGTGCAACTGAAGCTTTCTTT,CASSARRGATEAFF
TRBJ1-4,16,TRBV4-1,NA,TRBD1,TGCGCCAGCAGCCACGAACCTACAGGGGGGAATGAAAAACTGTTTTTT,CASSHEPTGGNEKLFF
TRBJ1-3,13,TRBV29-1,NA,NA,TGCAGCGTTGAGGCGGACTCTGGAAACACCATATATTTT,CSVEADSGNTIYF
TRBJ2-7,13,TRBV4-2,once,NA,TGTGCCAGCAGCTCAAGGGGCGCCTACGAGCAGTACTTC,CASSSRGAYEQYF
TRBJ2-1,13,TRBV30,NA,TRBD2,TGTGCCTGGGAGCGGGAGGGCCTCAATGAGCAGTTCTTC,CAWEREGLNEQFF
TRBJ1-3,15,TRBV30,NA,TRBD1,TGTGCCTGGAGTACCCCAGGGGGTAGGCGAAACACCATATATTTT,CAWSTPGGRRNTIYF
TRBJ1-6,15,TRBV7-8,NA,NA,TGTGCCAGCAGCTTCTCGGGGACACCGGATTCACCCCTCCACTTT,CASSFSGTPDSPLHF
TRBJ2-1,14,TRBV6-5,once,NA,TGTGCCAGCAGTCCGGGACTCCCTAGGGATGAGCAGTTCTTC,CASSPGLPRDEQFF
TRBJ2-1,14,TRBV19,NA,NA,TGTGCCAGTAGTCTCGGGAGCTCCTACAATGAGCAGTTCTTC,CASSLGSSYNEQFF
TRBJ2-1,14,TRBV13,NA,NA,TGTGCCAGCAGCTTAAGGGGGAGAGACAATGAGCAGTTCTTC,CASSLRGRDNEQFF
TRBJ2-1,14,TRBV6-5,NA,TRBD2,TGTGCCAGCAGCCCACTAGCGCGCTACAATGAGCAGTTCTTC,CASSPLARYNEQFF
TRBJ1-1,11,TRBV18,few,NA,TGTGCCAGCTCCTCTCCGGGTGAAGCTTTCTTT,CASSSPGEAFF
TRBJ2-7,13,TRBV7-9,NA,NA,TGTGCCAGCAGCCCACCGAGCTCCTACGAGCAGTACTTC,CASSPPSSYEQYF
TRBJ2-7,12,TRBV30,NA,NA,TGTGCCTGGGGGACTGCTAATTACGAGCAGTACTTC,CAWGTANYEQYF
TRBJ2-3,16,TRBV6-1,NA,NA,TGTGCCAGCAGTGAAGCAGGAGGCATTAGCACAGATACGCAGTATTTT,CASSEAGGISTDTQYF
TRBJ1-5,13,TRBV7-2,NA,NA,TGTGCCAGCAGCTTTAGGGAGAATCAGCCCCAGCATTTT,CASSFRENQPQHF
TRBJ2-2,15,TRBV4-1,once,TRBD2,TGCGCCAGCAGCCTTAGCGGGGTTAACACCGGGGAGCTGTTTTTT,CASSLSGVNTGELFF
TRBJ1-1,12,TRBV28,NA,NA,TGTGCCAGCAGTACAGGGTACGCTGAAGCTTTCTTT,CASSTGYAEAFF
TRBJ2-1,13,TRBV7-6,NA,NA,TGTGCCAGCAGCTCCGACAGATACAATGAGCAGTTCTTC,CASSSDRYNEQFF
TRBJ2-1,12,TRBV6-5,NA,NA,TGTGCCAGCAGTCCCTTCCCCGGTGAGCAGTTCTTC,CASSPFPGEQFF
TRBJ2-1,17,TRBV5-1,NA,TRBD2,TGCGCCAGCAGCTTGAAGGCTAGCGGGGATAGCTACAATGAGCAGTTCTTC,CASSLKASGDSYNEQFF
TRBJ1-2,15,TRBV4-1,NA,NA,TGCGCCAGCAGCCAAGGGACCGGCTCGGGAGGGGGCTACACCTTC,CASSQGTGSGGGYTF
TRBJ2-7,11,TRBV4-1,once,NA,TGCGCCAGCAGCCAAGGGCCCGCGCAGTACTTC,CASSQGPAQYF
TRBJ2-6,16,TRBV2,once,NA,TGTGCCGGCGATTTAGCGGAACTCTCTGGGGCCAACGTCCTGACTTTC,CAGDLAELSGANVLTF
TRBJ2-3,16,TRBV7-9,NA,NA,TGTGCCAGCAGCTTATTCTGGGGGACAAGCACAGATACGCAGTATTTT,CASSLFWGTSTDTQYF
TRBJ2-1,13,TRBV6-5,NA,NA,TGTGCCAGCAGTTACCCCCCTCCTCGGGAGCAGTTCTTC,CASSYPPPREQFF
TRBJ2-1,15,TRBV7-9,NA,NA,TGTGCCAGCAGCCACCGGGACTCTCCTCGGAATGAGCAGTTCTTC,CASSHRDSPRNEQFF
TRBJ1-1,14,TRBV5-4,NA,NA,TGTGCCAGCAGCTTCCGGGGGAGGGGGACTGAAGCTTTCTTT,CASSFRGRGTEAFF